This passage covers 30 T cell receptor beta chains from one sample sequenced in a study of cytomegalovirus exposure and HLA in healthy donors. The PCR contained 60 Vbeta and 13 Jbeta primers. Clones were read by immunoSEQ multiplex PCR, and TCRdb kept only the in-frame ones, dropping some. The sample carries roughly 130,000 clones, around 79% recorded once. Specimen: PBMCs. Receptors were obtained from a woman in her thirties or forties in good health and CMV-seropositive.

The chain combines TRBV27 with TRBJ1-1; D may be TRBD1 (5 bases). Germline V gene data show CDR1 as MNHEY and CDR2 as SMNVEV (reference sequence). Deletions cut 4 bases from V and 5 bases from J, with 11 bases between. CDR3 length equals 13 residues. CDR3 protein: CASSWTEGTEAFF. In DNA form, the CDR3 reads TGTGCCAGCAGTTGGACGGAGGGGACTGAAGCTTTCTTT.

The gene calls are TRBV27 and TRBJ1-2, with a possible D match to TRBD1 (5 bases). V was pared by 5 bases and J by 10 bases, with 17 bases between. CDR1 is MNHEY and CDR2 is SMNVEV in the germline V gene (reference sequence). The CDR3 is 13 amino acids. CDR3 loop: CASSPTTGLTYTF. The DNA for the CDR3 is TGTGCCAGCAGTCCGACCACGGGACTCACCTACACCTTC.

This sequence joins TRBV18 and TRBJ1-4; D is unresolved. The CDR3 consists of 14 residues. V was trimmed by 1 base and J by 5 bases, leaving 8 bases between them. Germline V gene lookup returns CDR1 KGHSH and CDR2 LQKENI. The CDR3 DNA reads TGTGCCAGCTCACCACGGGCTGCCAATGAAAAACTGTTTTTT. It specifies CASSPRAANEKLFF.

V and J are TRBV2 and TRBJ2-3; TRBD2 agrees at 10 bases. V gave up 4 bases and J gave up 1 base; unmatched junction bases: 2. CDR3 length: 15 residues. Germline V gives CDR1 SNHLY, CDR2 FYNNEI. In nucleotides, the CDR3 is TGTGCCAGCAGTGCCGGACTAGCGGGCACAGATACGCAGTATTTT. Amino acid sequence: CASSAGLAGTDTQYF.

V usage is TRBV7-2 and J usage is TRBJ2-4; 9 bases fit TRBD1. From germline, CDR1 is SGHTA and CDR2 FQGNSA. The CDR3 covers 16 residues. V lost 4 bases and J lost 5; bases outside the gene matches: 9. The CDR3 nucleotides are TGTGCCAGCAGCTCCATGGGACAGGGAGGACAAAACATTCAGTACTTC. This sequence encodes CASSSMGQGGQNIQYF. Using reference TRBV7-2 and TRBJ2-4 for the parts outside the CDR3, the full variable domain is GAGVSQSPSNKVTEKGKDVELRCDPISGHTALYWYRQSLGQGLEFLIYFQGNSAPDKSGLPSDRFSAERTGGSVSTLTIQRTQQEDSAVYLCASSSMGQGGQNIQYFGAGTRLSVL.

This rearrangement joins TRBV7-2 to TRBJ1-1; D call uncertain. Germline V gives CDR1 SGHTA, CDR2 FQGNSA. The CDR3 consists of 16 residues. Trimming took off 3 bases at V and 0 bases at J, with 14 bases between the two ends. Here the CDR3 reads CASSFSGQTMNTEAFF. CDR3 bases: TGTGCCAGCAGCTTTAGTGGGCAGACCATGAACACTGAAGCTTTCTTT.

V usage is TRBV29-1 and J usage is TRBJ2-5, with no clear D. V was cut by 5 bases and J by 5 bases, with 15 bases left in between. Germline CDR1 reads SQVTM; CDR2 reads ANQGSEA. The CDR3 has 13 residues. This CDR3 reads CSVPRPEQETQYF. Written as DNA, the CDR3 is TGCAGCGTTCCTCGGCCCGAACAGGAGACCCAGTACTTC. Full variable domain (remainder filled in from reference TRBV29-1 and TRBJ2-5): SAVISQKPSRDICQRGTSLTIQCQVDSQVTMMFWYRQQPGQSLTLIATANQGSEATYESGFVIDKFPISRPNLTFSTLTVSNMSPEDSSIYLCSVPRPEQETQYFGPGTRLLVL.

The V call is TRBV2, the J call TRBJ1-2; the match to TRBD1 covers 12 bases. The CDR3 length is 18 residues. Germline trimming cut 4 bases from V and 3 bases from J; bases unmatched to any gene: 12. Germline CDR1 reads SNHLY; CDR2 reads FYNNEI. The CDR3 nucleotides read TGTGCCAGCAGTGTTAGTATTTGGGACAGGGGGCGCGACTATGGCTACACCTTC. Amino acid sequence: CASSVSIWDRGRDYGYTF.

The chain has TRBV13 and TRBJ1-2; TRBD1 aligns across 11 bases. CDR3 size: 16 residues. CDR1 PRHDT and CDR2 FYEKMQ come from the germline V gene (reference sequence). The V segment lost 5 bases and the J segment 6 bases; nucleotides outside the gene matches: 11. CDR3 protein: CASSLAGQGAWHGYTF. The CDR3 nucleotides read TGTGCCAGCAGCCTAGCAGGACAGGGGGCTTGGCATGGCTACACCTTC.

This clone has a handful of counts. The chain carries TRBV27 and TRBJ1-1; maybe TRBD1 (5 bases). The length of the CDR3 is 15 residues. Germline V CDR1 and CDR2: MNHEY, SMNVEV (reference sequence). With 5 bases removed from V and 0 bases from J, the gap between germline ends came to 13 bases. As DNA, the CDR3 is TGTGCCAGCAGTCCTGCCAGGGTCATGAACACTGAAGCTTTCTTT. Residues: CASSPARVMNTEAFF.

The chain joins TRBV28 to TRBJ2-7; weak D call: TRBD1 (6 bases). The germline gives CDR1 MDHEN, CDR2 SYDVKM. The CDR3 consists of 15 residues. Trimming shortened V by 4 bases and J by 6 bases, and 19 bases separated the two germline ends. The CDR3 reads CASSSSTGLRFEQYF. The DNA of the CDR3 is TGTGCCAGCAGTTCGTCGACAGGACTGCGTTTCGAGCAGTACTTC.

This clone was recorded a few times. The chain uses TRBV29-1 and TRBJ1-2, with 10 bases fitting TRBD1. Germline V lookup: CDR1 SQVTM, CDR2 ANQGSEA. Trimming took 4 bases from V and 2 from J; bases not matched to a gene: 7. The CDR3 length is 15 residues. CDR3: CSVGGGTGENYGYTF. The CDR3 nucleotides are TGCAGCGTTGGGGGGGGGACAGGGGAGAACTATGGCTACACCTTC.

This chain uses TRBV27 with TRBJ2-7; no definite D call. Germline loops: CDR1 MNHEY, CDR2 SMNVEV (reference sequence). V was clipped by 0 bases and J by 5 bases, with 8 bases between them. CDR3 length equals 13 residues. CDR3 sequence (DNA): TGTGCCAGCAGTTTATCTTCACAGCACGAGCAGTACTTC. Translated: CASSLSSQHEQYF.

This chain connects TRBV7-3 to TRBJ1-1, with a weak D call TRBD1 (6 bases). In germline, CDR1 is SGHTA, CDR2 FQGTGA. Trimming shortened V by 1 base and J by 0 bases, and 21 bases separated the two germline ends. The CDR3 consists of 19 residues. CDR3 in amino acids: CASSLNSGGAPWVNTEAFF. Here the CDR3 DNA reads TGTGCCAGCAGCTTAAATTCGGGGGGCGCCCCCTGGGTGAACACTGAAGCTTTCTTT.

This clone was found once. The chain employs TRBV9 and TRBJ1-1; TRBD1 might be the D (5 bases). V was pared by 0 bases and J by 8 bases, with 11 bases between. There are 13 residues in the CDR3. The germline V gene has CDR1 SGDLS and CDR2 YYNGEE. CDR3 DNA: TGTGCCAGCAGCGTAGGGGGCGAGACCGAAGCTTTCTTT. This gives the protein CASSVGGETEAFF.

The V call is TRBV15, the J call TRBJ2-5; 8 bases are a match to TRBD2. The CDR3 contains 15 residues. Germline V CDR1 and CDR2: LNHNV, YYDKDF (reference sequence). V was pared by 6 bases and J by 2 bases, with 8 bases of the junction left unmatched. CDR3 sequence: CATRSGGVTQETQYF. CDR3 nucleotide sequence: TGTGCCACCAGGTCGGGGGGGGTAACTCAAGAGACCCAGTACTTC.

This clone has a handful of counts. This rearrangement joins TRBV7-8 to TRBJ2-1; D gene uncertain. Germline V lookup: CDR1 SGHVS, CDR2 FQNEAQ. Deletions cut 5 bases from V and 5 bases from J, with 10 bases between. CDR3 size: 13 residues. The CDR3 is CASSPRLNNEQFF. The CDR3 DNA sequence: TGTGCCAGCAGCCCGCGACTGAACAATGAGCAGTTCTTC.

The genes are TRBV27 and TRBJ1-1, with D possibly being TRBD1 (6 bases). CDR1 and CDR2 (germline): MNHEY, SMNVEV (reference sequence). The V gene lost 6 bases and the J gene lost 3 bases, with 17 bases spanning the gap. The CDR3 spans 15 residues. The CDR3 sequence is CASRGTHLGYTEAFF. The CDR3 DNA reads as TGTGCCAGCAGGGGGACACACCTGGGGTACACTGAAGCTTTCTTT.

The chain links TRBV7-2 to TRBJ1-6, with D uncertain. Trimming stripped 5 bases from V and 0 bases from J, with 11 bases between. CDR3 size: 16 residues. Germline CDR1 SGHTA, CDR2 FQGNSA. CDR3 DNA: TGTGCCAGCAGCACCCGACTTATCTCCTATAATTCACCCCTCCACTTT. It yields the protein CASSTRLISYNSPLHF.

J is TRBJ2-3 and V is TRBV15; 9 bases agree with TRBD2. Germline CDR1 and CDR2: LNHNV and YYDKDF (reference sequence). V was clipped by 8 bases and J by 4 bases; unmatched bases: 19. This CDR3 spans 18 amino acids. The CDR3 reads CATGRVDISQRGADTQYF. The CDR3 DNA reads TGTGCCACCGGTCGAGTGGATATCTCCCAGCGGGGGGCAGATACGCAGTATTTT.

The chain is built from TRBV21-1 and TRBJ2-3; TRBD1 is the table's D call and was not checked against the DNA. TRBV21-1 is flagged as a pseudogene. This CDR3 is 19 amino acids long. CDR3 nucleotide sequence: TGTGCCAGCAGCCCCGGGACAGGGCCACGTGAGCGGGAGTCAGATACGCAGTATTTT. This encodes CASSPGTGPRERESDTQYF.

This chain uses TRBV2 with TRBJ2-2; a possible D gene is TRBD2 (6 bases). The germline CDR1 and CDR2 sequences are SNHLY and FYNNEI. The length of the CDR3 is 13 residues. Trimming removed 3 bases at V and 6 bases at J, with 8 bases between. This CDR3 reads CASSDGGAGELFF. In DNA, the CDR3 is TGTGCCAGCAGTGACGGCGGGGCCGGGGAGCTGTTTTTT.

The rearrangement joins TRBV4-2 to TRBJ2-1; 12 nucleotides agree with TRBD2. From germline, CDR1 is LGHNA and CDR2 YNFKEQ. V dropped 1 base and J dropped 9; count of bases not matched to a gene: 10. This CDR3 has 17 amino acids. The CDR3 nucleotides read TGTGCCAGCAGCCAAGGTCTGGCTAGCGGGGGGGCCGGTGAGCAGTTCTTC. Amino acids: CASSQGLASGGAGEQFF.

The DNA of the CDR3 is TGTGCCAGCTCACCCACAGAGTACTATGGCTACACCTTC. It translates to CASSPTEYYGYTF. The chain has TRBV18 and TRBJ1-2; D unresolved. Trimming cost V 3 bases and J 3 bases, with 8 bases left between them. Germline V gene lookup returns CDR1 KGHSH and CDR2 LQKENI. CDR3 length: 13 amino acids. Full variable domain (rest looked up from reference TRBV18 and TRBJ1-2): NAGVMQNPRHLVRRRGQEARLRCSPMKGHSHVYWYRQLPEEGLKFMVYLQKENIIDESGMPKERFSAEFPKEGPSILRIQQVVRGDSAAYFCASSPTEYYGYTFGSGTRLTVV.

The chain couples TRBV9 to TRBJ2-1, with no clear D. The V and J ends lost 0 bases and 0 bases respectively, with 10 bases between them. CDR1 and CDR2 from the germline V gene are SGDLS and YYNGEE. The CDR3 has 16 residues. The CDR3 region has the DNA TGTGCCAGCAGCGTAGAGGAGTCACCCTCCTACAATGAGCAGTTCTTC. Translation gives CASSVEESPSYNEQFF.

V is TRBV9 and J is TRBJ1-5; no clear D gene. The germline V gene has CDR1 SGDLS and CDR2 YYNGEE. With 5 bases removed from V and 2 bases from J, the gap between germline ends came to 8 bases. The CDR3 spans 13 residues. The CDR3 sequence is CASSGGGNQPQHF. The CDR3 coding sequence is TGTGCCAGCAGTGGTGGAGGCAATCAGCCCCAGCATTTT.

V usage is TRBV2 and J usage is TRBJ2-1; the match to TRBD2 covers 14 bases. V lost 6 bases, J lost 5 bases, and 12 bases stayed unmatched. The CDR3 has 18 amino acids. The germline CDR1 and CDR2 sequences are SNHLY and FYNNEI. As DNA, the CDR3 is TGTGCCAGCAGCTTTGAGGACCGACTAGCGGGAGGGCACAATGAGCAGTTCTTC. This translates into CASSFEDRLAGGHNEQFF.

CDR3 nucleotides: TGTGCCAGCAGCGTGGCGAGCGGGAGGGCCATAAGGACGACCCAGTACTTC. This codes for CASSVASGRAIRTTQYF. The J gene is TRBJ2-5, the V gene TRBV5-4, with 10 bases identical to TRBD2. CDR1 SGHNT and CDR2 YYREEE come from the germline V gene (reference sequence). This CDR3 region has 17 residues. The junction had 16 bases not matched to a gene; V was cut back by 4 bases and J by 7 bases.

V and J are TRBV5-6 and TRBJ1-1; 7 nucleotides agree with TRBD1. From germline, CDR1 is SGHDT and CDR2 YYEEEE. The junction had 11 bases not matched to a gene; V was cut back by 5 bases and J by 4 bases. This CDR3 comprises 15 residues. Written as DNA, the CDR3 is TGTGCCAGCAGTATCCCCTGGGACAGTGGCACTGAAGCTTTCTTT. Protein: CASSIPWDSGTEAFF. Based on the CDR3 plus reference TRBV5-6 and TRBJ1-1, the full variable domain is DAGVTQSPTHLIKTRGQQVTLRCSPKSGHDTVSWYQQALGQGPQFIFQYYEEEERQRGNFPDRFSGHQFPNYSSELNVNALLLGDSALYLCASSIPWDSGTEAFFGQGTRLTVV.

The gene calls are TRBV30 and TRBJ1-3; 7 nucleotides align to TRBD1. The CDR3 has 18 residues. Germline-derived CDR1 and CDR2 are GTSNPN and SVGIG (reference sequence). J lost 0 bases, V lost 3 bases, and 14 bases had no gene match. The CDR3 nucleotides are TGTGCCTGGAGCACGGACAGGACCCCGCAAAGCTCTGGAAACACCATATATTTT. Translating gives CAWSTDRTPQSSGNTIYF.